These 24 T cell receptor beta chains share one sample of origin, sequenced in a study of cytomegalovirus exposure and HLA in healthy donors. Clones were read by immunoSEQ multiplex PCR, and TCRdb kept only the in-frame ones, dropping some. Found here are roughly 120,000 clones, about 83% of them singletons; the top ten hold roughly 5.3%. The sequenced sample was PBMCs. These receptors originate from a young man in good health and CMV-seronegative.

V usage is TRBV7-9 and J usage is TRBJ2-7, with a tentative D call TRBD1 (5 bases). V was pared by 5 bases and J by 5 bases, with 13 bases between. There are 13 residues in the CDR3. Germline-derived CDR1 and CDR2 are SEHNR and FQNEAQ (reference sequence). CDR3 amino acids: CASSTPGADEQYF. CDR3 DNA: TGTGCCAGCAGCACCCCTGGGGCGGACGAGCAGTACTTC.

This sequence joins TRBV6-5 and TRBJ1-2; tentatively, D is TRBD1 (6 bases). In germline, CDR1 is MNHEY, CDR2 SVGAGI. The V and J ends lost 5 bases and 6 bases respectively, with 16 bases between them. The CDR3 is made up of 14 amino acids. The CDR3 is CASSNRQDLNGYTF. The DNA for the CDR3 is TGTGCCAGCAGTAACCGACAGGATCTTAATGGCTACACCTTC.

The V call is TRBV30, the J call TRBJ1-3, with D maybe TRBD1 (5 bases). Looked up from germline, CDR1 is GTSNPN and CDR2 is SVGIG (reference sequence). Trimming removed 0 bases from V and 0 bases from J, with 9 bases in between. The CDR3 consists of 15 residues. The CDR3 loop reads CAWSVGQGSGNTIYF. The CDR3 nucleotides are TGTGCCTGGAGTGTAGGTCAGGGCTCTGGAAACACCATATATTTT.

The count of this clone is one. The rearrangement links TRBV2 to TRBJ2-7, with D possibly TRBD2 on 6 matching bases. Trimming left V 5 bases short and J 3 bases short, with 17 bases between. The CDR3 consists of 15 residues. Germline lookup yields CDR1 SNHLY and CDR2 FYNNEI. CDR3 in amino acids: CASSLRLGGNYEQYF. The CDR3 nucleotides read TGTGCCAGCAGTCTCAGGTTGGGGGGTAACTACGAGCAGTACTTC.

This clone has just one count. This chain uses TRBV5-1 with TRBJ2-4; no clear D gene. V was shortened by 0 bases and J by 0 bases, with 10 bases between the two germline ends. Germline CDR1 reads SGHRS; CDR2 reads YFSETQ. This CDR3 has 16 residues. CDR3 amino acids: CASSLGGFLAKNIQYF. The CDR3 bases are TGCGCCAGCAGCTTGGGAGGATTCCTAGCCAAAAACATTCAGTACTTC.

The J gene is TRBJ1-2, the V gene TRBV29-1; a weak D match, TRBD1 (5 bases). The V end lost 3 bases, the J end lost 8 bases, and 13 bases lay between the germline ends. CDR3 length equals 12 residues. The germline V gene has CDR1 SQVTM and CDR2 ANQGSEA. The CDR3 protein is CSVDGGTRGYTF. CDR3 coding DNA: TGCAGCGTTGATGGCGGGACGCGGGGCTACACCTTC. The entire variable domain, with the rest obtained from reference TRBV29-1 and TRBJ1-2, is as follows: SAVISQKPSRDICQRGTSLTIQCQVDSQVTMMFWYRQQPGQSLTLIATANQGSEATYESGFVIDKFPISRPNLTFSTLTVSNMSPEDSSIYLCSVDGGTRGYTFGSGTRLTVV.

The V and J genes are TRBV7-9 and TRBJ2-7; D is perhaps TRBD1 (6 bases). CDR3 length equals 14 residues. The germline CDR1 and CDR2 sequences are SEHNR and FQNEAQ (reference sequence). The ends were cut back, 6 bases at V and 4 bases at J, with 16 bases in the middle. CDR3 residues: CASRAGTSPYEQYF. The CDR3 nucleotides read TGTGCCAGCAGAGCCGGGACAAGCCCTTACGAGCAGTACTTC.

Regarding this clone: Being one base from a much bigger clone, this may be a read error. The rearrangement joins TRBV11-3 to TRBJ2-3; TRBD2 agrees at 12 bases. In germline, CDR1 is SGHNT, CDR2 YENEEA. This CDR3 contains 15 residues. V was pared by 5 bases and J by 0 bases, with 0 bases of the junction left unmatched. DNA of the CDR3: TGTGCCAGCAGCGGGACTAGCGGGAGCACAGATACGCAGTATTTT. Translating it yields CASSGTSGSTDTQYF.

The chain is built from TRBV6-1 and TRBJ2-1, with 7 bases aligning to TRBD2. V lost 4 bases and J lost 5; bases outside the gene matches: 2. There are 13 residues in the CDR3. Germline V gene data show CDR1 as MNHNS and CDR2 as SASEGT. The CDR3 DNA is TGTGCCAGCAGTGCGGCGGGGGACAATGAGCAGTTCTTC. Amino acids: CASSAAGDNEQFF.

The V and J genes are TRBV18 and TRBJ1-3; D is ambiguous. V was pared by 0 bases and J by 0 bases, with 9 bases between. Germline V gives CDR1 KGHSH, CDR2 LQKENI. The CDR3 length is 16 residues. CDR3 sequence reads: CASSPPGGLSGNTIYF. The CDR3 nucleotides read TGTGCCAGCTCACCACCAGGTGGACTCTCTGGAAACACCATATATTTT.

The V gene is TRBV30, the J gene TRBJ2-1; D is perhaps TRBD2 (6 bases). Germline CDR1 reads GTSNPN; CDR2 reads SVGIG (reference sequence). Trimming took off 5 bases at V and 13 bases at J, with 15 bases between the two ends. The CDR3 is 11 amino acids. The CDR3, as DNA: TGTGCCTGGCGATCCTTAGCGGATCAGTTCTTC. Translated, it gives CAWRSLADQFF.

CDR3 bases: TGTGCCAGCATCGGGTTCGGATACGAGCAGTACTTC. It encodes CASIGFGYEQYF. The chain recombines TRBV2 with TRBJ2-7, with D hard to call. Trimming cost V 7 bases and J 4 bases, with 11 bases left between them. CDR3 length: 12 residues. From germline, CDR1 is SNHLY and CDR2 FYNNEI. Full variable domain (rest looked up from reference TRBV2 and TRBJ2-7): EPEVTQTPSHQVTQMGQEVILRCVPISNHLYFYWYRQILGQKVEFLVSFYNNEISEKSEIFDDQFSVERPDGSNFTLKIRSTKLEDSAMYFCASIGFGYEQYFGPGTRLTVT.

For the CDR3, the DNA is TGTGCCAGTAGTATGGGGGCGGGAGCGGGGGGTCCCTACAATGAGCAGTTCTTC. Encoded protein: CASSMGAGAGGPYNEQFF. The V call is TRBV19, the J call TRBJ2-1, with TRBD2 identical over 9 bases. CDR1 is LNHDA, CDR2 SQIVND, per germline (reference sequence). The trim removed 3 bases at V and 2 bases at J, leaving 11 bases unmatched. The CDR3 sequence is 18 residues long.

The V and J genes are TRBV5-1 and TRBJ1-2; 9 positions agree with TRBD1. Germline values: CDR1 SGHRS, CDR2 YFSETQ. The V gene end was trimmed by 4 bases and the J gene end by 4 bases; junction bases not matched to a gene: 2. CDR3 length: 13 amino acids. CDR3 sequence: CASSQDRGYGYTF. The CDR3, as DNA: TGCGCCAGCAGCCAGGACAGGGGCTATGGCTACACCTTC. Complete variable domain (other parts from reference TRBV5-1 and TRBJ1-2): KAGVTQTPRYLIKTRGQQVTLSCSPISGHRSVSWYQQTPGQGLQFLFEYFSETQRNKGNFPGRFSGRQFSNSRSEMNVSTLELGDSALYLCASSQDRGYGYTFGSGTRLTVV.

This chain links TRBV7-8 with TRBJ1-1, with no clear D. Trimming took off 5 bases at V and 3 bases at J, with 16 bases between the two ends. The CDR3 runs 15 residues. Germline values: CDR1 SGHVS, CDR2 FQNEAQ. The CDR3 spells CASSRSGQVYTEAFF. The DNA of the CDR3 is TGTGCCAGCAGCCGCTCCGGTCAGGTCTACACTGAAGCTTTCTTT.

In this sample, this clone turned up a few times. The rearrangement links TRBV30 to TRBJ2-7; 7 positions agree with TRBD1. The CDR3 has 12 residues. The germline V gene encodes CDR1 GTSNPN and CDR2 SVGIG (reference sequence). V lost 3 bases and J lost 5; bases outside the gene matches: 4. CDR3: CAWSTTGDEQYF. The CDR3 bases are TGTGCCTGGAGCACAACAGGGGACGAGCAGTACTTC.

J is TRBJ2-7 and V is TRBV6-6, with TRBD1 as a possible D gene (6 bases). Trimming removed 4 bases at V and 0 bases at J, with 13 bases between. CDR1 and CDR2 from the germline V gene are MNHNY and SVGAGI (reference sequence). The CDR3 totals 15 residues. CDR3 DNA sequence: TGTGCCAGCAGTTCCCTCACAGGGTCCTCCTACGAGCAGTACTTC. This sequence encodes CASSSLTGSSYEQYF.

The table lists this clone with a count of one. For the CDR3, the DNA is TGTGCCAGCAGTTACTCCGGTGAACCTAGCACAGATACGCAGTATTTT. Translation: CASSYSGEPSTDTQYF. The chain joins TRBV6-5 to TRBJ2-3; no clear D gene. V dropped 0 bases and J dropped 0 bases, with 10 bases sitting between them. The CDR3 length is 16 residues. The germline gives CDR1 MNHEY, CDR2 SVGAGI.

The chain recombines TRBV6-1 with TRBJ1-2; 9 positions agree with TRBD1. Germline V gene data show CDR1 as MNHNS and CDR2 as SASEGT. V gave up 8 bases and J gave up 4 bases; unmatched junction bases: 11. This CDR3 contains 15 residues. The chain's CDR3 is CASALPGQGAYGYTF. The CDR3, as DNA: TGTGCCAGCGCGCTTCCGGGACAGGGAGCCTATGGCTACACCTTC.

V usage is TRBV7-2 and J usage is TRBJ1-1; 9 nucleotides match TRBD1. The J segment lost 0 bases and the V segment lost 5 bases, leaving 1 base of the junction unmatched. Germline V gene sequence: CDR1 SGHTA, CDR2 FQGNSA. The CDR3 loop spans 14 amino acids. CDR3 nucleotides: TGTGCCAGCAGCCGGGACAGGGTGAACACTGAAGCTTTCTTT. It specifies CASSRDRVNTEAFF. Full variable domain (missing parts from reference TRBV7-2 and TRBJ1-1): GAGVSQSPSNKVTEKGKDVELRCDPISGHTALYWYRQSLGQGLEFLIYFQGNSAPDKSGLPSDRFSAERTGGSVSTLTIQRTQQEDSAVYLCASSRDRVNTEAFFGQGTRLTVV.

In this sample, this clone turned up a few times. The chain carries TRBV9 and TRBJ2-3; D might be TRBD2 (5 bases). This CDR3 is 17 amino acids long. Trimming took off 0 bases at V and 2 bases at J, with 16 bases between the two ends. Germline CDR1 SGDLS, CDR2 YYNGEE. This CDR3 reads CASSVDQKTTSTDTQYF. Here the CDR3 DNA reads TGTGCCAGCAGCGTAGATCAGAAGACTACCTCCACAGATACGCAGTATTTT.

This clone was counted between two and nine times. The chain uses TRBV6-5 and TRBJ1-2, with 7 bases aligning to TRBD1. Germline V gene lookup returns CDR1 MNHEY and CDR2 SVGAGI. V trimming: 6 bases; J trimming: 4 bases; junction bases outside the gene matches: 5. The CDR3 contains 13 residues. CDR3 in amino acids: CASRRRDSYGYTF. DNA for the CDR3: TGTGCCAGCAGGCGTAGGGACAGCTATGGCTACACCTTC.

The V gene is TRBV27, the J gene TRBJ1-5, with D maybe TRBD1 (6 bases). V was trimmed by 1 base and J by 5 bases, leaving 9 bases between them. The CDR3 covers 14 residues. Germline V gene data show CDR1 as MNHEY and CDR2 as SMNVEV (reference sequence). The CDR3 here is CASSLLQGHQPQHF. DNA of the CDR3: TGTGCCAGCAGTTTATTACAGGGCCATCAGCCCCAGCATTTT.

The CDR3 DNA follows: TGTGCCAGCCGCGGTTGGGGGGAAAATGAAAAACTGTTTTTT. It specifies CASRGWGENEKLFF. This chain links TRBV13 with TRBJ1-4; a possible D gene is TRBD1 (5 bases). Between the trimmed V and J ends, which lost 8 bases and 5 bases, there was a span of 15 bases. The length of the CDR3 is 14 residues. The V gene's germline CDR1 is PRHDT and CDR2 FYEKMQ (reference sequence).